This T cell receptor (beta chain) comes out of a study of cytomegalovirus exposure and HLA in healthy donors. A multiplex PCR was run with 60 Vbeta primers and 13 Jbeta primers. Source study methods: The authors later counted roughly 77 million unique TCR beta chains, 9 million to 14 million of them shared. Data came from immunoSEQ multiplex PCR; TCRdb stores just in-frame clones and leaves some out. V and J calls and clone size are as listed in that table; D and trimming were resolved from the DNA. The data contain roughly 200,000 clones, around 77% of them singletons. Findings and caveats of the study: There were some V segments, including TRBV6-2 and TRBV6-3, excluded as indistinguishable. Earlier analysis found most TCR beta V segments productive about 87% or about 30% of the time. Evidence from a later analysis indicated that most CMV-associated TCR beta chains looked HLA-restricted.

There are 14 residues in the CDR3. V lost 2 bases and J 2 bases, leaving 6 bases between the germline ends. Per the germline V gene, CDR1 is SGHTA and CDR2 is FQGTGA. Remarks on this clone: Its antigen is not identified.

The rearrangement joins TRBV7-3 to TRBJ2-2; D unresolved. Material for sequencing was PBMCs. This receptor was identified in a man aged 30 to 45 in good health and CMV-seronegative. CDR3 bases: TGTGCCAGCAGCTTACATCTAAACACCGGGGAGCTGTTTTTT. This translates into CASSLHLNTGELFF.